This TCR beta chain is from a study of beta chain features in type 1 diabetes. Study-level findings and limits: In comparison with healthy donors, patients had naive, central memory and Treg TCRB repertoires that appeared more similar. Diminished insertions and augmented deletions at VDJ junctions characterized type 1 diabetes patients. Shortening that was moderate but significant affected the TCRB CDR3s of Type 1 diabetes patients in all four CD4+ subsets.

CDR1 GTSNPN and CDR2 SVGIG come from the germline V gene (reference sequence). The trim removed 2 bases at V and 7 bases at J, leaving 8 bases unmatched. This CDR3 is built from 16 residues. Note on this clone: The antigen remains unidentified.

The entirety of the isolated RNA underwent reverse transcription, so expressed TCRB transcripts were sequenced. Some 3.8 million reads, on average, came from each naive, central memory and regulatory T cell sample. Method: immunoSEQ multiplex PCR; TCRdb's copy keeps in-frame clones and lacks some. This sample has more than 300,000 clones; approximately 9.9% occur once, and the top ten carry roughly 1%. The sample taken for sequencing was central memory CD4+ T cells from blood. The V gene is TRBV30, the J gene TRBJ2-1; TRBD2 matches 13 bases. This sequence originates from a young man with type 1 diabetes. As DNA, the CDR3 is TGTGCCTGGAGTTCACTAGCGGGGGGGCCCTGGAATGAGCAGTTCTTC. Protein product: CAWSSLAGGPWNEQFF.